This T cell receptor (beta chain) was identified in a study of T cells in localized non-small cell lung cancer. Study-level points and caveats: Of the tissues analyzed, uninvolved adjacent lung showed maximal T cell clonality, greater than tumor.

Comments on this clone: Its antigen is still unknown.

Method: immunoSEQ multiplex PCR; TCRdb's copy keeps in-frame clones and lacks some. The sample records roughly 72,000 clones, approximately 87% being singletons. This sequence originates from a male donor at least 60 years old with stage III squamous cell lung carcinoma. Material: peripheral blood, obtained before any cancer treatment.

This CDR3 is CASSLTTRAKNIQYF. CDR3 sequence (DNA): TGTGCCAGCAGCTTAACGACAAGGGCCAAAAACATTCAGTACTTC. This chain joins TRBV7-3 and TRBJ2-4; D is unclear. The CDR3 is 15 amino acids. Per the germline V gene, CDR1 is SGHTA and CDR2 is FQGTGA. V gave up 0 bases and J gave up 1 base, with 7 bases separating them.